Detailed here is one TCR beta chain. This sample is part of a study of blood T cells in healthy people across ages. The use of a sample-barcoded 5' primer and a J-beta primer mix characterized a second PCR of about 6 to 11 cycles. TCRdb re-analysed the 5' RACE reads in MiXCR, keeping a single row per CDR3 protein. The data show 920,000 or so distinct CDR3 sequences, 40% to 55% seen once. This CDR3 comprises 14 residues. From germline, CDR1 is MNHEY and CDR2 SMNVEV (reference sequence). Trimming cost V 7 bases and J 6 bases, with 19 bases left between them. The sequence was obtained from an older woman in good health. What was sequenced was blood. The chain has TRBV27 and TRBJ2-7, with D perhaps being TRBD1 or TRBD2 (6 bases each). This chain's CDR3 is CASIKRGAPTEQYF. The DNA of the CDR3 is TGTGCCAGCATCAAAAGGGGGGCCCCCACCGAGCAGTACTTC.